Listed below are T cell receptor beta chains from one sample, sequenced in a study of CD8+ T cells in alopecia areata. The protocol was immunoSEQ multiplex PCR, while the TCRdb copy is restricted to in-frame clones and leaves out a portion. This table holds about 140,000 clones, about 86% found once. Sequencing was performed on CD8+ T cells sorted from blood, taken at week 4, from a patient treated with tofacitinib. The receptors stem from a human donor with alopecia areata. CDR3s leave out the opening cysteine and the closing phenylalanine or tryptophan. D genes are given only for firm matches.

j_call: TRBJ2-3
v_call: TRBV9
d_call: TRBD2
cdr3_aa: ASSATLSGGASADTQY

j_call: TRBJ2-7
v_call: TRBV29-1
d_call: -
cdr3_aa: SVLQVDAPYEQY

j_call: TRBJ2-7
v_call: TRBV5-4
d_call: TRBD1
cdr3_aa: ASSLRAGGRDEQY

j_call: TRBJ1-1
v_call: TRBV5-4
d_call: -
cdr3_aa: ASSLRGNTEAF

j_call: TRBJ2-1
v_call: TRBV11-2
d_call: -
cdr3_aa: ASSYTNEQF

j_call: TRBJ2-2
v_call: TRBV29-1
d_call: TRBD1
cdr3_aa: SVETGGANTGELF

j_call: TRBJ2-7
v_call: TRBV29-1
d_call: TRBD1
cdr3_aa: SVEAQGDLTTYEQY

j_call: TRBJ2-5
v_call: TRBV6-5
d_call: -
cdr3_aa: ASSSQGRETQY

j_call: TRBJ2-7
v_call: TRBV4-1
d_call: -
cdr3_aa: ASSQEDEQY

j_call: TRBJ2-1
v_call: TRBV7-9
d_call: TRBD2
cdr3_aa: ASSLMREWSNEQF

j_call: TRBJ2-1
v_call: TRBV5-4
d_call: TRBD1
cdr3_aa: ASSSTGTGHNEQF

j_call: TRBJ2-1
v_call: TRBV29-1
d_call: TRBD2
cdr3_aa: SVYGGGYNEQF

j_call: TRBJ2-1
v_call: TRBV5-1
d_call: TRBD2
cdr3_aa: ASSLGGSPEDEQF

j_call: TRBJ2-3
v_call: TRBV7-9
d_call: -
cdr3_aa: ASSLEGAGDTQY

j_call: TRBJ1-2
v_call: TRBV11-1
d_call: -
cdr3_aa: ASSSSTGPSSLYGYT

j_call: TRBJ2-7
v_call: TRBV15
d_call: TRBD2
cdr3_aa: ATSRDETSGRGYEQY

j_call: TRBJ2-7
v_call: TRBV19
d_call: TRBD2
cdr3_aa: ASSIVLAGGRNEQY

j_call: TRBJ2-3
v_call: TRBV29-1
d_call: -
cdr3_aa: SVVEGGPDTQY

j_call: TRBJ2-1
v_call: TRBV9
d_call: -
cdr3_aa: ASGGDEQF

j_call: TRBJ2-1
v_call: TRBV13
d_call: -
cdr3_aa: ASSLWQGNEQF

j_call: TRBJ1-1
v_call: TRBV6-5
d_call: -
cdr3_aa: ASSYSQGLGNTEAF

j_call: TRBJ1-5
v_call: TRBV15
d_call: -
cdr3_aa: ATSPGRNQPQH

j_call: TRBJ2-3
v_call: TRBV4-2
d_call: -
cdr3_aa: ASSQGLEADTQY

j_call: TRBJ1-5
v_call: TRBV12-5
d_call: -
cdr3_aa: ASEPESGVGQLNQPQH

j_call: TRBJ1-5
v_call: TRBV7-9
d_call: -
cdr3_aa: ASSSDGNQPQH

j_call: TRBJ1-1
v_call: TRBV28
d_call: TRBD1
cdr3_aa: ASSPRQGNTEAF

j_call: TRBJ2-1
v_call: TRBV4-1
d_call: -
cdr3_aa: ASSQYRKGNNYNEQF

j_call: TRBJ2-1
v_call: TRBV7-8
d_call: TRBD2
cdr3_aa: ASSLAPSSGGTDEQF

j_call: TRBJ1-2
v_call: TRBV6-5
d_call: TRBD1
cdr3_aa: ASSARGLGYGYT

j_call: TRBJ1-1
v_call: TRBV7-9
d_call: -
cdr3_aa: ASSLDAEAF

j_call: TRBJ1-6
v_call: TRBV6-1
d_call: TRBD1
cdr3_aa: ASSEKGTGLTPLH

j_call: TRBJ2-7
v_call: TRBV6-5
d_call: TRBD2
cdr3_aa: ASSYASGGDEQY

j_call: TRBJ2-2
v_call: TRBV5-6
d_call: -
cdr3_aa: ASSLNSGELF

j_call: TRBJ1-2
v_call: TRBV4-1
d_call: -
cdr3_aa: ASSRGVADANYGYT

j_call: TRBJ2-1
v_call: TRBV29-1
d_call: TRBD2
cdr3_aa: SVEGLAGVATYNEQF

j_call: TRBJ2-7
v_call: TRBV29-1
d_call: -
cdr3_aa: SVEGMAGPAYEQY

j_call: TRBJ2-2
v_call: TRBV5-1
d_call: -
cdr3_aa: ASSPIRTNTGELF

j_call: TRBJ2-7
v_call: TRBV19
d_call: -
cdr3_aa: ASSAAASYEQY

j_call: TRBJ2-7
v_call: TRBV7-6
d_call: -
cdr3_aa: ASSLADISYEQY

j_call: TRBJ1-1
v_call: TRBV19
d_call: TRBD1
cdr3_aa: ASSPGQGMITEAF

j_call: TRBJ2-3
v_call: TRBV5-4
d_call: TRBD1
cdr3_aa: ASRTGTGGDTQY